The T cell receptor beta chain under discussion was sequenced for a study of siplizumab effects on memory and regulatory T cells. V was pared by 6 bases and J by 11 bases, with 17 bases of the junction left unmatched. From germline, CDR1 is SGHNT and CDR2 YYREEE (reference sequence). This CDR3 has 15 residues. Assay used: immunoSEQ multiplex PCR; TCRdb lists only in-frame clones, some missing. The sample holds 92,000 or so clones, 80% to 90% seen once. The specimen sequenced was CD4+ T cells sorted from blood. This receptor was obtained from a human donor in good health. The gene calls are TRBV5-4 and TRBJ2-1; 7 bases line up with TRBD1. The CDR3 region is CASTPRGQRRPQQFF. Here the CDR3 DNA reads TGTGCCAGCACTCCAAGGGGGCAGCGGAGGCCTCAGCAGTTCTTC.